Many counts were recorded for the clone carrying this T cell receptor beta chain. Stated time point: longitudinal time-point 3. The sample belongs to a study of neurological immune-mediated disorders. This CDR3 comprises 12 residues. The V gene lost 1 base and the J gene lost 9 bases, with 7 bases spanning the gap. Germline V CDR1 and CDR2: LGHDT, YNNKEL (reference sequence). TCRdb reprocessed the 5' RACE reads via MiXCR and lists one record per CDR3 protein. Of around 42,000 distinct CDR3 sequences in the sample, about 14% were seen once. Input material: PBMCs. The sequence was collected from a man between 25 and 39 years old in good health. This chain uses TRBV3-1 with TRBJ2-1; D remains unclear. In nucleotides, the CDR3 is TGTGCCAGCAGCCAAGGATGGGGTGAGCAGTTCTTC. This sequence encodes CASSQGWGEQFF.